This T cell receptor beta chain was observed in a study of immune characterization of retroperitoneal liposarcoma. A single record per CDR3 protein comes from TCRdb applying MiXCR to the PCR reads. This sample has approximately 2,500 distinct CDR3 sequences, with roughly 35% found just once. A few counts support this clonotype. CDR1 is MNHNS, CDR2 SASEGT, per germline. The CDR3 runs 14 residues. Sequences were obtained from tumor tissue. The TCR sequence derives from a male donor with retroperitoneal liposarcoma. This chain connects TRBV6-1 to TRBJ2-1; perhaps TRBD2 as D (5 bases). The DNA matches TRBJ2-7 better at its end, which makes the J call doubtful. The CDR3 sequence is CASSDRGSSYEQYF. CDR3 sequence (DNA): TGTGCCAGCAGCGACCGGGGAAGCTCCTACGAGCAGTACTTC.